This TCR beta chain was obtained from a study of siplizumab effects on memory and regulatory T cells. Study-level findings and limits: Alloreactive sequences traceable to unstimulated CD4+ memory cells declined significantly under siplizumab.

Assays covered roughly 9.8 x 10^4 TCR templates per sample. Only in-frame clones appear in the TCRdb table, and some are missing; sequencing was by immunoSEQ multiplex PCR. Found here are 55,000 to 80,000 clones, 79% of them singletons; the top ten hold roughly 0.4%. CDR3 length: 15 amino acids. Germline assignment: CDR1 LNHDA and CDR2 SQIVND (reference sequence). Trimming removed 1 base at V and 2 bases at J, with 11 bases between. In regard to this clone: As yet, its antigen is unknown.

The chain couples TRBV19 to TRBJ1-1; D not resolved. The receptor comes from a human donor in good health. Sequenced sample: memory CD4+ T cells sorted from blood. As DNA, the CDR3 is TGTGCCAGTAGTATAGTTGATCTTTCTAACACTGAAGCTTTCTTT. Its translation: CASSIVDLSNTEAFF.